This entry lists 3 T cell receptor beta chains sequenced from one sample in a study of Ad26.COV2.S vaccination and SARS-CoV-2 variants. Assay: immunoSEQ multiplex PCR; the TCRdb copy retains only in-frame clones and omits some. The top ten clones hold about 7.4% of a sample with approximately 360,000 clones, around 82% of them seen once. Sample treatment: around 19 received Ad26.COV2.S at low or high dose, single or two shots; five or six received placebo; per-sample allocation not given. Following the first vaccine or placebo injection, samples were taken on day 63. This sample comprised peripheral blood, obtained in a trial of Ad26.COV2.S vaccine versus placebo. Receptors originate from a person aged 18-60 years who received the Ad26.COV2.S COVID-19 vaccine or a placebo.

The rearrangement uses TRBV18 and TRBJ1-1; the match to TRBD1 covers 9 bases. V lost 3 bases and J lost 7; bases outside the gene matches: 15. This CDR3 region has 17 residues. Germline CDR1 reads KGHSH; CDR2 reads LQKENI. The CDR3 bases are TGTGCCAGCTCACCCCTTGGTGGGACAGGGACAGCCTATGAAGCTTTCTTT. Translated, it gives CASSPLGGTGTAYEAFF.

This chain connects TRBV9 to TRBJ2-2; D is possibly TRBD2 (5 bases). Germline CDR1 is SGDLS and CDR2 is YYNGEE. CDR3 length: 15 residues. The V and J ends lost 1 base and 5 bases respectively, with 12 bases between them. The chain's CDR3 is CASSVWGAATGELFF. CDR3 in DNA: TGTGCCAGCAGCGTATGGGGAGCGGCTACCGGGGAGCTGTTTTTT.

The chain couples TRBV7-9 to TRBJ2-7; TRBD2 agrees at 7 bases. V lost 2 bases, J lost 3 bases, and 16 bases stayed unmatched. The CDR3 consists of 18 residues. The germline V gene has CDR1 SEHNR and CDR2 FQNEAQ (reference sequence). CDR3 coding DNA: TGTGCCAGCAGCTTAAGGTCAGCTTCCGGACTAGGAGACTACGAGCAGTACTTC. Protein: CASSLRSASGLGDYEQYF. Based on the CDR3 plus reference TRBV7-9 and TRBJ2-7, the full variable domain is DTGVSQNPRHKITKRGQNVTFRCDPISEHNRLYWYRQTLGQGPEFLTYFQNEAQLEKSRLLSDRFSAERPKGSFSTLEIQRTEQGDSAMYLCASSLRSASGLGDYEQYFGPGTRLTVT.